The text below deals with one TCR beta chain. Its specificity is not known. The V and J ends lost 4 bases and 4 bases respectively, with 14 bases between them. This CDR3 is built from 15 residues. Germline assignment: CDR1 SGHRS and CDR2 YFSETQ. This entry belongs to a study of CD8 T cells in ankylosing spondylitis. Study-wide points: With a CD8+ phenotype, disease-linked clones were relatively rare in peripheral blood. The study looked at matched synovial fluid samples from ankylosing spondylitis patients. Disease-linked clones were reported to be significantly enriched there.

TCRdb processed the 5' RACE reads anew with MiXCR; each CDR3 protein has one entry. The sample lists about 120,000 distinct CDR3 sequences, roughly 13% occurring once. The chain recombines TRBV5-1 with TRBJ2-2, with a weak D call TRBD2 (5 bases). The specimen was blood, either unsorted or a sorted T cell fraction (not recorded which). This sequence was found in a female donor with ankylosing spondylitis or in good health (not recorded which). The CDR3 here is CASSTISGPTGELFF. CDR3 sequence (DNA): TGCGCCAGCAGCACCATAAGCGGCCCCACCGGGGAGCTGTTTTTT.